Each of the 15 T cell receptor beta chains below was sequenced from the same sample in a study of preoperative IRX-2 immunotherapy in early breast cancer. The data were produced by immunoSEQ multiplex PCR, yet TCRdb's version contains in-frame clones alone and is incomplete. The sample contains around 88,000 clones, 86% of which appear only once. Treatment meaning: preoperative locoregional IRX-2 cytokine immunotherapy. The sequences come from tumor tissue, collected after IRX-2 immunotherapy. These receptors came from a human donor with breast cancer.

The chain employs TRBV30 and TRBJ1-1, with TRBD1 matching over 7 bases. CDR3 length: 14 residues. Germline V CDR1 and CDR2: GTSNPN, SVGIG (reference sequence). Trimming removed 1 base from V and 11 bases from J; junction bases left unmatched: 13. The CDR3 DNA sequence: TGTGCCTGGAGTGCAGGGGGTGCACCAAGGGTGGCTTTCTTT. It encodes CAWSAGGAPRVAFF.

The chain combines TRBV15 with TRBJ2-7; no firm D call. CDR1 LNHNV and CDR2 YYDKDF come from the germline V gene (reference sequence). The V gene lost 3 bases and the J gene lost 1 base, with 10 bases spanning the gap. The length of the CDR3 is 14 residues. This CDR3 reads CATSRAGLSYEQYF. CDR3 sequence (DNA): TGTGCCACCAGCAGGGCAGGCCTATCCTACGAGCAGTACTTC.

The rearrangement joins TRBV5-1 to TRBJ2-2; 7 bases agree with TRBD1. The CDR3 runs to 16 residues. The germline CDR1 and CDR2 sequences are SGHRS and YFSETQ. Unmatched junction bases numbered 8, after V lost 5 bases and J lost 1 base. CDR3 sequence reads: CASRTGTAGNTGELFF. DNA of the CDR3: TGCGCCAGCAGAACCGGGACAGCAGGGAACACCGGGGAGCTGTTTTTT.

In its sample, this clone was seen a few times. The chain joins TRBV12-5 to TRBJ1-2; no reliable D call. V was clipped by 1 base and J by 5 bases, with 8 bases between them. Germline values: CDR1 LGHNT, CDR2 FRNRAP. CDR3 length: 13 residues. CDR3: CASGLDGGYGYTF. DNA for the CDR3: TGTGCTAGTGGTTTGGACGGAGGGTATGGCTACACCTTC.

V and J are TRBV15 and TRBJ1-6, with 8 positions matching TRBD1. Losses at the gene ends were 4 bases for V and 10 bases for J; bases not matched to a gene: 12. Germline-derived CDR1 and CDR2 are LNHNV and YYDKDF (reference sequence). The CDR3 has 16 amino acids. DNA for the CDR3: TGTGCCACCAGCACTCGACGGACAGGGACGAGATCACCCCTCCACTTT. Its protein is CATSTRRTGTRSPLHF.

The rearrangement links TRBV29-1 to TRBJ1-2; D gene ambiguous. V lost 6 bases and J lost 6, with 17 bases in between. The length of the CDR3 is 13 residues. Germline V gene data show CDR1 as SQVTM and CDR2 as ANQGSEA. This CDR3 is CSVHDGVRDGYTF. For the CDR3, the DNA is TGCAGCGTACATGACGGGGTTCGGGATGGCTACACCTTC.

Only one count was recorded for this clone. The chain uses TRBV6-8 and TRBJ1-2; D is uncertain. V gave up 6 bases and J gave up 1 base, with 18 bases separating them. In germline, CDR1 is MNHGY, CDR2 SAAAGT. This CDR3 spans 16 amino acids. The CDR3 DNA follows: TGTGCCAGCAGCCCTCCGGACGACCATGTTAACTATGGCTACACCTTC. Translated: CASSPPDDHVNYGYTF.

DNA of the CDR3: TGTGCCAGCAGTTACTCGGGTGATCAGCCCCAGCATTTT. Its translation is CASSYSGDQPQHF. J is TRBJ1-5 and V is TRBV6-7; D uncertain. TRBV6-7 is an open reading frame whose function is uncertain. The CDR3 covers 13 residues. V was clipped by 0 bases and J by 5 bases, with 5 bases between them.

This clone was seen a handful of times. The chain recombines TRBV19 with TRBJ1-5; the match to TRBD1 covers 10 bases. This CDR3 region has 15 residues. V gave up 4 bases and J gave up 5 bases; unmatched junction bases: 5. CDR1 and CDR2 (germline): LNHDA, SQIVND (reference sequence). For the CDR3, the DNA is TGTGCCAGTAGTACCACGGGACAGGGGCATCAGCCCCAGCATTTT. This translates into CASSTTGQGHQPQHF.

The CDR3 coding sequence is TGTGCCACCGCCTCGAGGGAGCTCGCCTACGAGCAGTACTTC. Translation gives CATASRELAYEQYF. The chain joins TRBV12-2 to TRBJ2-7; TRBD2 is the table's D call, not checked against the DNA. TRBV12-2 represents a pseudogene. There are 14 residues in the CDR3.

The rearrangement joins TRBV18 to TRBJ1-1; no clear D. The CDR3 covers 15 residues. V lost 3 bases and J lost 2, with 13 bases in between. Per germline, CDR1 KGHSH and CDR2 LQKENI. The CDR3 DNA sequence: TGTGCCAGCTCACCCGTAGGTAAGGGCAACACTGAAGCTTTCTTT. Translation: CASSPVGKGNTEAFF.

This clone was seen only once. V is TRBV5-1 and J is TRBJ2-7; 8 nucleotides line up with TRBD1. This CDR3 contains 14 residues. Trimming at V came to 4 bases and at J to 7 bases, leaving 10 bases not matched to a gene. Germline V gives CDR1 SGHRS, CDR2 YFSETQ. As DNA, the CDR3 is TGCGCCAGCAGCATGACAGGGGAAGTGGGGGAGCAGTACTTC. This translates into CASSMTGEVGEQYF.

The chain combines TRBV5-1 with TRBJ2-1, with D tentatively TRBD1 or TRBD2 (5 bases each). The germline V gene encodes CDR1 SGHRS and CDR2 YFSETQ. The CDR3 has 15 amino acids. Trimming took off 3 bases at V and 2 bases at J, with 12 bases between the two ends. CDR3: CASSSGLGPYNEQFF. The DNA of the CDR3 is TGCGCCAGCAGCTCAGGACTGGGGCCCTACAATGAGCAGTTCTTC.

This chain joins TRBV6-8 and TRBJ2-3; TRBD1 or TRBD2 may be the D gene (5 bases each). The germline V gene encodes CDR1 MNHGY and CDR2 SAAAGT. V was shortened by 7 bases and J by 2 bases, with 10 bases between the two germline ends. CDR3 size: 13 residues. As DNA, the CDR3 is TGTGCCAGCACTCGAGGGGACACAGATACGCAGTATTTT. Protein sequence: CASTRGDTDTQYF.

This sequence joins TRBV7-1 and TRBJ1-2, with TRBD1 identical over 9 bases. TRBV7-1 is sorted into the ORF group, with uncertain function. The CDR3 loop spans 13 amino acids. V shed 4 bases, J shed 11 bases, and the junction held 8 bases outside the gene matches. The CDR3 sequence: CASSLAGQGIYTF. The CDR3, as DNA: TGTGCCAGCAGCTTAGCCGGACAGGGGATATACACCTTC.